Listed below are T cell receptor beta chains from one sample, sequenced in a study of shared clonotypes between healthy human individuals. Sequenced by immunoSEQ multiplex PCR; TCRdb stores in-frame clones only, minus some. The table has under 2,000,000 clones, approximately 95% seen once. Sequenced material: naive CD8+ T cells sorted from blood. These receptors were obtained from a man between 18 and 29 years old in good health. Both conserved end residues are part of each CDR3. D genes are given only for firm matches. Size tells how often a clone was seen (once, few, many) or the class of an expanded clone, and some rows leave it out.

>TRBJ2-2|.|TRBV7-9|15|.
CASSLVPSWAGELFF
TGTGCCAGCAGCTTAGTACCGTCCTGGGCCGGGGAGCTGTTTTTT
>TRBJ2-2|.|TRBV10-3|14|.
CATLDSTGTGELFF
TGTGCCACCCTGGACAGCACGGGAACCGGGGAGCTGTTTTTT
>TRBJ1-1|.|TRBV20-1|11|.
CSAPEGVEAFF
TGCAGTGCTCCTGAGGGGGTTGAAGCTTTCTTT
>TRBJ2-7|.|TRBV7-6|15|.
CASSLVLDRGGEQYF
TGTGCCAGCAGCTTAGTTCTGGATAGGGGAGGCGAGCAGTACTTC
>TRBJ2-6|.|TRBV13|17|TRBD2
CASSSGLAGGGANVLTF
TGTGCCAGCAGCTCGGGACTAGCGGGAGGTGGGGCCAACGTCCTGACTTTC
>TRBJ1-4|.|TRBV2|15|.
CASREDMLGNEKLFF
TGTGCCAGCAGGGAAGATATGTTGGGTAATGAAAAACTGTTTTTT
>TRBJ1-6|.|TRBV27|14|.
CASRGGASNSPLHF
TGTGCCAGCAGGGGGGGGGCGAGTAATTCACCCCTCCACTTT
>TRBJ1-2|.|TRBV30|13|.
CAWSDGVNYGYTF
TGTGCCTGGAGCGACGGGGTGAACTATGGCTACACCTTC
>TRBJ1-2|.|TRBV5-5|16|.
CASTPTQGLNRYGYTF
TGTGCCAGCACCCCCACCCAGGGGCTGAACCGCTATGGCTACACCTTC
>TRBJ2-1|.|TRBV29-1|14|TRBD2
CSVGLAGGYNEQFF
TGCAGCGTTGGACTAGCGGGAGGCTACAATGAGCAGTTCTTC
>TRBJ1-1|.|TRBV27|18|.
CASSFLTPSGRENTEAFF
TGTGCCAGCAGTTTTCTAACTCCTTCGGGGCGGGAGAACACTGAAGCTTTCTTT
>TRBJ2-7|.|TRBV4-1|14|TRBD1
CASSLRDRAYEQYF
TGCGCCAGCAGCCTGAGGGACAGAGCCTACGAGCAGTACTTC
>TRBJ1-1|.|TRBV5-1|15|.
CASSLAGMGNTEAFF
TGCGCCAGCAGCTTGGCTGGCATGGGGAACACTGAAGCTTTCTTT
>TRBJ2-7|.|TRBV9|12|TRBD1
CARSRGKYEQYF
TGTGCCCGCAGCAGGGGGAAGTACGAGCAGTACTTC
>TRBJ2-5|.|TRBV5-1|15|.
CASSPTTSLQETQYF
TGCGCCAGCAGCCCAACCACTAGTTTACAAGAGACCCAGTACTTC
>TRBJ2-2|.|TRBV6-5|16|.
CASSYETLLNTGELFF
TGTGCCAGCAGTTACGAGACACTCCTTAACACCGGGGAGCTGTTTTTT
>TRBJ2-1|.|TRBV7-9|14|.
CATGGDSSYNEQFF
TGTGCCACCGGAGGGGACAGCTCCTACAATGAGCAGTTCTTC
>TRBJ1-1|.|TRBV4-1|14|.
CASSRSKMNTEAFF
TGCGCCAGCAGCCGCAGCAAAATGAACACTGAAGCTTTCTTT
>TRBJ2-1|.|TRBV2|12|.
CASSEQTNEQFF
TGTGCCAGCAGTGAACAGACCAATGAGCAGTTCTTC
>TRBJ1-5|.|TRBV27|15|TRBD1
CASSLTTGSNQPQHF
TGTGCCAGCAGTTTAACGACAGGGAGCAATCAGCCCCAGCATTTT
>TRBJ1-3|.|TRBV10-2|15|TRBD1
CASSTGTGAGNTIYF
TGCGCCAGCAGTACCGGGACAGGGGCAGGAAACACCATATATTTT
>TRBJ2-1|.|TRBV19|16|.
CASSILRGGSYNEQFF
TGTGCCAGTAGTATACTGCGGGGCGGCTCCTACAATGAGCAGTTCTTC
>TRBJ2-7|.|TRBV5-6|14|TRBD1
CASSSGQGYYEQYF
TGTGCCAGCAGCTCGGGACAGGGATACTACGAGCAGTACTTC
>TRBJ2-7|.|TRBV11-2|17|TRBD2
CASSSGPWRTSAYEQYF
TGTGCCAGCAGCTCCGGGCCCTGGAGGACTAGCGCCTACGAGCAGTACTTC
>TRBJ2-1|once|TRBV9|14|.
CASSPPEPYNEQFF
TGTGCCAGCAGCCCCCCGGAGCCATACAATGAGCAGTTCTTC
>TRBJ1-1|few|TRBV2|14|.
CASSAGRVNTEAFF
TGTGCCAGCAGTGCGGGCAGGGTGAACACTGAAGCTTTCTTT
>TRBJ1-2|.|TRBV4-3|15|TRBD1
CASSPGSGTGYGYTF
TGCGCCAGCAGCCCAGGATCCGGGACAGGCTACGGCTACACCTTC
>TRBJ2-5|.|TRBV4-3|15|.
CASSQDLGQKETQYF
TGCGCCAGCAGCCAAGATCTTGGTCAAAAAGAGACCCAGTACTTC
>TRBJ2-2|.|TRBV4-3|15|.
CASSQGFGGTGELFF
TGCGCCAGCAGCCAAGGCTTTGGGGGCACCGGGGAGCTGTTTTTT
>TRBJ2-3|.|TRBV27|15|TRBD1
CASSGGIFGTDTQYF
TGTGCCAGCTCAGGGGGAATTTTCGGCACAGATACGCAGTATTTT
>TRBJ1-2|.|TRBV18|13|TRBD1
CASSSGQGGGYTF
TGTGCCAGCTCATCCGGACAGGGCGGAGGCTACACCTTC
>TRBJ2-3|.|TRBV27|17|TRBD2
CASSTYGLAGGTDTQYF
TGTGCCAGCAGTACCTATGGACTAGCGGGGGGGACAGATACGCAGTATTTT
>TRBJ2-7|once|TRBV7-9|15|TRBD2
CASSSVAGDPYEQYF
TGTGCCAGCAGCTCCGTAGCGGGAGATCCCTACGAGCAGTACTTC
>TRBJ2-7|.|TRBV9|15|TRBD2
CASSVDGGRFYEQYF
TGTGCCAGCAGCGTAGACGGCGGGAGGTTCTACGAGCAGTACTTC
>TRBJ1-5|.|TRBV6-1|15|.
CASSEWRSSNQPQHF
TGTGCCAGCAGTGAATGGCGTAGTAGCAATCAGCCCCAGCATTTT
>TRBJ2-7|.|TRBV6-1|14|.
CASGSVIEAYEQYF
TGTGCCAGCGGAAGCGTGATAGAAGCCTACGAGCAGTACTTC
>TRBJ1-5|.|TRBV5-6|12|.
CASTPGNQPQHF
TGTGCCAGCACCCCTGGGAATCAGCCCCAGCATTTT
>TRBJ2-5|.|TRBV9|14|.
CASSVDSAQETQYF
TGTGCCAGCAGCGTAGATAGCGCCCAAGAGACCCAGTACTTC
>TRBJ2-1|.|TRBV2|15|TRBD1
CASSESQGAVNEQFF
TGTGCCAGCAGTGAATCCCAGGGGGCAGTCAATGAGCAGTTCTTC
>TRBJ1-1|once|TRBV27|14|.
CASSHRGPNTEAFF
TGTGCCAGCAGTCATCGGGGACCTAACACTGAAGCTTTCTTT
>TRBJ2-7|.|TRBV5-1|13|.
CASGRDGSYEQYF
TGCGCCAGCGGCCGGGACGGATCCTACGAGCAGTACTTC
>TRBJ1-2|few|TRBV10-3|11|.
CAISDSDGYTF
TGTGCCATCAGTGATTCGGATGGCTACACCTTC
>TRBJ2-7|.|TRBV2|13|.
CASRKGPSYEQYF
TGTGCCAGCAGGAAGGGACCCAGCTACGAGCAGTACTTC
>TRBJ2-2|.|TRBV4-1|16|.
CASSQVWGPDTGELFF
TGCGCCAGCAGCCAAGTTTGGGGGCCGGACACCGGGGAGCTGTTTTTT
>TRBJ1-6|.|TRBV5-8|15|.
CASSQRQFINSPLHF
TGTGCCAGCAGCCAACGCCAATTCATCAATTCACCCCTCCACTTT
>TRBJ2-1|.|TRBV9|16|.
CASRAPEASDHNEQFF
TGTGCCAGCAGGGCTCCGGAGGCTAGCGACCACAATGAGCAGTTCTTC
>TRBJ2-7|.|TRBV7-2|15|.
CASNLDREGSYEQYF
TGTGCCAGCAACCTGGACAGGGAGGGATCCTACGAGCAGTACTTC
>TRBJ2-7|.|TRBV7-9|15|.
CASSPRSGDSYEQYF
TGTGCCAGCAGCCCCCGGTCAGGGGACTCCTACGAGCAGTACTTC
>TRBJ2-4|.|TRBV5-4|14|.
CASSLGDLENIQYF
TGTGCCAGCAGCTTGGGGGACTTAGAAAACATTCAGTACTTC
>TRBJ2-2|once|TRBV14|21|.
CASSQDLGRVAYFANTGELFF
TGTGCCAGCAGCCAAGATTTGGGCAGGGTTGCATACTTTGCGAACACCGGGGAGCTGTTTTTT